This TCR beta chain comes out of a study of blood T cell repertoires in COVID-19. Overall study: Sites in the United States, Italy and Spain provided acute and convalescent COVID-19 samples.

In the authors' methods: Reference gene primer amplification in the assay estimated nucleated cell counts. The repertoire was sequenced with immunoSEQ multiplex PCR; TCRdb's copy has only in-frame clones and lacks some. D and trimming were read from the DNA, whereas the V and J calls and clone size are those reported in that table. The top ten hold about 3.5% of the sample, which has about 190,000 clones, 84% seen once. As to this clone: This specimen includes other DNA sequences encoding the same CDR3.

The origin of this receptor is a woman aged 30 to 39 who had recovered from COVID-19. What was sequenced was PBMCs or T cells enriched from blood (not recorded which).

CDR3 DNA: TGCGCCAGCAGCTTGGCCGGTGCCAACTCTGGAAACACCATATATTTT. It encodes CASSLAGANSGNTIYF. The gene calls are TRBV5-1 and TRBJ1-3; no definite D call. Trimming stripped 0 bases from V and 0 bases from J, with 10 bases between. This CDR3 has 16 residues. The germline CDR1 and CDR2 sequences are SGHRS and YFSETQ.